This T cell receptor beta chain is drawn from a study of blood T cell repertoires in COVID-19. Study overall: From the United States, Italy and Spain came samples of acute and convalescent COVID-19. Nucleic acid was either cDNA or gDNA, and it came from T cells, B-cell-depleted T cells, or PBMCs.

In germline, CDR1 is LGHDT, CDR2 YNNKEL (reference sequence). J gave up 15 bases and V 0 bases, and 14 bases lay outside the gene matches. The CDR3 consists of 17 residues. In the study's own analysis: Amplification of reference gene primers was used by the study to estimate nucleated cell counts. Sequenced by immunoSEQ multiplex PCR; TCRdb stores in-frame clones only, minus some. The V and J calls and clone size were taken over from that table, and D and trimming were inferred from the DNA. Among a few hundred thousand clones, 80% to 90% were seen once, and the ten largest hold 20%. The genes are TRBV3-1 (or the pseudogene TRBV3-2) and TRBJ2-1, with 13 bases aligning to TRBD2. The sequence was collected from a man younger than 40 with active or convalescent COVID-19. The source material was peripheral blood. CDR3: CASSQEDGTSGARLGFF. DNA of the CDR3: TGTGCCAGCAGCCAAGAAGACGGGACTAGCGGGGCAAGGTTGGGGTTCTTC.